The 11 T cell receptor beta chains reported below all come from one sample, sequenced in a study of OX40 agonist ivuxolimab in advanced cancers. Here immunoSEQ multiplex PCR was the method, and the copy in TCRdb shows in-frame clones only, minus some. Here the sample spans roughly 100,000 clones, roughly 84% being singletons. Sample: CD4+ or CD8+ T cells sorted from blood, taken in a trial of the OX40 agonist ivuxolimab. Receptor source: an adult with an advanced solid tumor such as melanoma, head and neck, liver or kidney cancer.

The V and J genes are TRBV7-7 and TRBJ2-5, with 7 bases lining up with TRBD2. This CDR3 region has 15 residues. CDR1 SSHAT and CDR2 FNYEAQ come from the germline V gene (reference sequence). J gave up 1 base and V 5 bases, and 7 bases lay outside the gene matches. The CDR3 spells CASSPLTSAQETQYF. The CDR3 coding sequence is TGTGCCAGCAGCCCCCTCACTAGCGCCCAAGAGACCCAGTACTTC.

The J gene is TRBJ2-3, the V gene TRBV18; D could derive from TRBD1 or TRBD2 (5 bases each). Trimming removed 6 bases from V and 6 bases from J, with 19 bases in between. Germline CDR1 reads KGHSH; CDR2 reads LQKENI. CDR3 length: 15 amino acids. The CDR3: CASSPSLGAGDTQYF. CDR3 nucleotide sequence: TGTGCCAGCTCCCCGTCCCTCGGGGCAGGGGATACGCAGTATTTT.

This clone has a handful of counts. The V call is TRBV4-3, the J call TRBJ1-2; unclear D gene. Germline assignment: CDR1 LGHNA and CDR2 YSLEER. The CDR3 extends over 14 amino acids. Trimming pared 0 bases from V and 6 bases from J, leaving 11 bases between. CDR3 bases: TGCGCCAGCAGCCAAGAGCGTCTTCAGGATGGCTACACCTTC. This encodes CASSQERLQDGYTF.

V gene TRBV6-1 combines with J gene TRBJ1-2, with D perhaps matching TRBD1 (5 bases). From germline, CDR1 is MNHNS and CDR2 SASEGT. V gave up 4 bases and J gave up 8 bases, with 11 bases separating them. The CDR3 sequence is 12 residues long. The CDR3 loop reads CASSGGGGGYTF. CDR3 in DNA: TGTGCCAGCAGTGGGGGGGGTGGAGGCTACACCTTC.

The chain employs TRBV6-6 and TRBJ1-6; possibly TRBD1 for D (5 bases). The V gene lost 3 bases and the J gene lost 10 bases, with 16 bases spanning the gap. The CDR3 length is 15 residues. From germline, CDR1 is MNHNY and CDR2 SVGAGI (reference sequence). As DNA, the CDR3 is TGTGCCAGCAGTTATCTCCAGGGCGCTGGGTCACCCCTCCACTTT. Protein: CASSYLQGAGSPLHF.

The genes are TRBV4-3 and TRBJ2-7; D is ambiguous. CDR1 is LGHNA and CDR2 is YSLEER in the germline V gene. CDR3 length: 14 residues. V was pared by 0 bases and J by 3 bases, with 9 bases between. DNA of the CDR3: TGCGCCAGCAGCCAAGAGACCCCTAACTACGAGCAGTACTTC. Translating gives CASSQETPNYEQYF.

This chain links TRBV6-1 with TRBJ2-1; 12 nucleotides match TRBD2. V shed 4 bases and J 9 bases; nucleotides not matched to a gene: 4. This CDR3 has 14 amino acids. In germline, CDR1 is MNHNS, CDR2 SASEGT. CDR3 DNA sequence: TGTGCCAGCAGTGGACTAGCGGGGGTGGTTGAGCAGTTCTTC. Its translation is CASSGLAGVVEQFF.

The V gene is TRBV5-1, the J gene TRBJ2-1; 8 bases agree with TRBD1. V lost 3 bases to trimming and J lost 0 bases; unmatched junction nucleotides: 8. Germline loops: CDR1 SGHRS, CDR2 YFSETQ. The CDR3 has 17 amino acids. CDR3 sequence (DNA): TGCGCCAGCAGCTCAAAACAGACAGGGGACTCCTACAATGAGCAGTTCTTC. Protein: CASSSKQTGDSYNEQFF. The variable domain in full, with the rest retrieved from reference TRBV5-1 and TRBJ2-1, is KAGVTQTPRYLIKTRGQQVTLSCSPISGHRSVSWYQQTPGQGLQFLFEYFSETQRNKGNFPGRFSGRQFSNSRSEMNVSTLELGDSALYLCASSSKQTGDSYNEQFFGPGTRLTVL.

The chain joins TRBV4-3 to TRBJ2-7, with 7 positions matching TRBD1. V lost 0 bases to trimming and J lost 2 bases; unmatched junction nucleotides: 4. CDR3 size: 15 residues. The V gene's germline CDR1 is LGHNA and CDR2 YSLEER. Written as DNA, the CDR3 is TGCGCCAGCAGCCAAGATGTTCAGGGGGCCTACGAGCAGTACGTC. It codes for CASSQDVQGAYEQYV.

This sequence joins TRBV5-1 and TRBJ2-2; D is unresolved. This CDR3 region has 13 residues. Germline values: CDR1 SGHRS, CDR2 YFSETQ. Trimming shortened V by 5 bases and J by 3 bases, and 8 bases separated the two germline ends. CDR3 sequence: CASRGMDTGELFF. The CDR3 DNA follows: TGCGCCAGCAGGGGAATGGACACCGGGGAGCTGTTTTTT.

Only one count was recorded for this clone. The chain is built from TRBV6-6 and TRBJ1-1; 9 positions agree with TRBD1. J lost 1 base, V lost 5 bases, and 2 bases had no gene match. The CDR3 runs to 14 residues. Germline V CDR1 and CDR2: MNHNY, SVGAGI (reference sequence). The CDR3 region has the DNA TGTGCCAGCAGTATGACAGGGGGGAACACTGAAGCTTTCTTT. Translated, it gives CASSMTGGNTEAFF.